This record concerns one TCR beta chain sequence. Its cognate antigen is unknown. 13 Jbeta primers and 60 Vbeta primers were used for the PCR. Authors' methods: A later analysis counted about 80 million unique TCR beta chains, about 11 million shared. Produced via immunoSEQ multiplex PCR; TCRdb's table is partial and in-frame only. That table is the source of V, J and clone size, and D and trimming were worked out from the DNA. The sample includes 90,000 to 150,000 clones, around 84% of them seen just once. These data come from a study of cytomegalovirus exposure and HLA in healthy donors. This CDR3 comprises 12 residues. Unmatched junction bases numbered 5, after V lost 3 bases and J lost 9 bases. Germline V lookup: CDR1 GTSNPN, CDR2 SVGIG (reference sequence). Study conclusions and caveats: HLA restriction was apparent for most CMV-associated TCR beta chains in a later analysis. Across all donors, roughly uniform sequencing depth was an assumption of the presence/absence analyses. Analysis was carried out at a later point, and it linked a missense DCLRE1C variant to TCR beta V- and J-gene trimming.

This sequence joins TRBV30 and TRBJ1-5; 7 bases match TRBD1. The source of this sequence is a woman in her 30s in good health and CMV-seropositive. Sequenced material: PBMCs. The chain's CDR3 is CAWSQGGVPQHF. The CDR3 DNA reads TGTGCCTGGAGCCAGGGGGGCGTGCCCCAGCATTTT.